This T cell receptor (beta chain) was observed in a study of cytomegalovirus exposure and HLA in healthy donors. Study-level information: In an early release, HLA-typed donors contributed approximately 80 million unique TCR sequences. The study, taken as a whole, reports: As was reported, the HLA-A and HLA-B alleles of most subjects were accurately predicted from TCR beta sequences. Testing in vitro showed three CMV-associated chains specific for CMV antigens. In a later analysis, a genetic analysis reported fewer productive-TCR N-insertions in an Asian-associated ancestry cluster than the cohort average.

Vbeta (60) and Jbeta (13) primers were used in the PCR. TCRdb's copy holds only in-frame clones and misses some; the assay was immunoSEQ multiplex PCR. Among roughly 120,000 clones, roughly four fifths were seen once, and the ten largest hold approximately 16%. Remarks on this clone: Its antigen is not identified.

This clonotype was sampled from a man aged 50-59 years in good health and CMV-seropositive. Sequencing input: PBMCs.

CDR3 residues: CASSLRAGGAETQYF. DNA for the CDR3: TGTGCCAGCAGCTTGCGAGCGGGGGGGGCAGAGACCCAGTACTTC. The chain carries TRBV5-4 and TRBJ2-5, with 10 bases lining up with TRBD2. The trim removed 1 base at V and 4 bases at J, leaving 4 bases unmatched. The V gene's germline CDR1 is SGHNT and CDR2 YYREEE (reference sequence). The CDR3 is 15 residues long. Supplemented by reference TRBV5-4 and TRBJ2-5, the full variable domain reads ETGVTQSPTHLIKTRGQQVTLRCSSQSGHNTVSWYQQALGQGPQFIFQYYREEENGRGNFPPRFSGLQFPNYSSELNVNALELDDSALYLCASSLRAGGAETQYFGPGTRLLVL.